This T cell receptor beta chain originates from a study of monozygotic twins with inflammatory bowel disease. Points on this clonotype: No antigen is known for it.

CDR1 LNHDA and CDR2 SQIVND come from the germline V gene (reference sequence). The CDR3 contains 13 residues. Study-level findings and limits: Especially where disease activity was present, IBD patients had fewer clonotypes in common with others than healthy twins did.

No DNA is given; TCRdb re-called the 5' RACE reads and lists each CDR3 protein once. This table lists 400,000 to 500,000 distinct CDR3 sequences. This chain links TRBV19 with TRBJ1-6. This TCR came from a human donor with ulcerative colitis or Crohn's disease, or a healthy co-twin of an affected twin (not recorded which). The sample consisted of blood. The CDR3 reads CASSIEGNSPLHF.